This TCR beta chain was observed in a study of T cell responses to AZD1222 COVID-19 vaccine. Notes on the study in general: Reports indicate that nearly half of spike-specific TCRs are directed at unmutated variant regions. Seropositive at baseline were only a handful of AZD1222 recipients. The breadth and depth of Spike-specific TCRs increased once two AZD1222 doses had been given.

A word on this clone: Its antigen is not known.

Libraries were prepared by immunoSEQ multiplex PCR; TCRdb keeps only in-frame clonotypes and omits some of them. The table shows some 200,000 clones, with around 90% occurring only once. Germline V gene sequence: CDR1 MNHEY, CDR2 SVGAGI. Trimming removed 4 bases at V and 6 bases at J, with 18 bases between. CDR3 size: 15 residues. Timing groups of about 4 and about 12 weeks for second doses were pooled. The sequence was collected from an adult who received the AZD1222 COVID-19 vaccine. The genes are TRBV6-5 and TRBJ1-1; D possibly corresponds to TRBD1 (5 bases). The sequences come from peripheral blood, collected 28 days after the second AZD1222 dose. The CDR3 bases are TGTGCCAGCAGTTCGAGACCGTCAGGGCATCCTGAAGCTTTCTTT. It yields the protein CASSSRPSGHPEAFF.